Below are 32 T cell receptor beta chains sequenced from a single sample in a study of T cell responses to AZD1222 COVID-19 vaccine. TCRdb keeps only in-frame clones here, not all; method: immunoSEQ multiplex PCR. The table records under 95,000 clones, over 70% of them present only once. This sample comprised peripheral blood, obtained on day 0 of AZD1222 vaccination. Receptors were obtained from an adult in good health.

The V call is TRBV9, the J call TRBJ1-4, with D possibly being TRBD1 (6 bases). The CDR3 has 15 residues. Trimming took off 3 bases at V and 8 bases at J, with 17 bases between the two ends. Germline CDR1 and CDR2: SGDLS and YYNGEE. The DNA of the CDR3 is TGTGCCAGCAGCGGCAGCGGGGGGCTATGGGAAAAACTGTTTTTT. Protein product: CASSGSGGLWEKLFF. Variable domain in full (rest from reference TRBV9 and TRBJ1-4): DSGVTQTPKHLITATGQRVTLRCSPRSGDLSVYWYQQSLDQGLQFLIQYYNGEERAKGNILERFSAQQFPDLHSELNLSSLELGDSALYFCASSGSGGLWEKLFFGSGTQLSVL.

The chain joins TRBV28 to TRBJ1-5, with a possible D match to TRBD1 (5 bases). The germline V and J ends were trimmed by 1 base and 0 bases, with 16 bases remaining between them. The CDR3 totals 18 residues. Looked up from germline, CDR1 is MDHEN and CDR2 is SYDVKM. The DNA for the CDR3 is TGTGCCAGCAGTTTATCACGACAGAGGCTCCTTAGCAATCAGCCCCAGCATTTT. This encodes CASSLSRQRLLSNQPQHF.

This chain uses TRBV9 with TRBJ1-1, with D possibly being TRBD1 (5 bases). Germline V gives CDR1 SGDLS, CDR2 YYNGEE. CDR3 length equals 15 residues. Deletions cut 3 bases from V and 4 bases from J, with 16 bases between. The CDR3 here is CASSGEGKGSTEAFF. In DNA, the CDR3 is TGTGCCAGCAGCGGAGAGGGGAAGGGAAGCACTGAAGCTTTCTTT.

The chain couples TRBV11-3 to TRBJ2-7; 9 bases are shared with TRBD2. Looked up from germline, CDR1 is SGHNT and CDR2 is YENEEA. Losses at the gene ends were 5 bases for V and 6 bases for J; bases not matched to a gene: 8. This CDR3 region has 14 residues. Here the CDR3 DNA reads TGTGCCAGCAGCCCGGCTAGCGGGATTCCCGAGCAGTACTTC. It yields the protein CASSPASGIPEQYF.

V and J are TRBV29-1 and TRBJ1-2, with unresolved D. With 2 bases removed from V and 0 bases from J, the gap between germline ends came to 10 bases. CDR3 length equals 14 residues. The germline gives CDR1 SQVTM, CDR2 ANQGSEA. Written as DNA, the CDR3 is TGCAGCGTTGAACCAAATGGGGCTAACTATGGCTACACCTTC. It codes for CSVEPNGANYGYTF.

This sequence joins TRBV28 and TRBJ2-2; TRBD2 aligns across 10 bases. Per germline, CDR1 MDHEN and CDR2 SYDVKM. The CDR3 runs to 16 residues. V was pared by 5 bases and J by 1 base, with 4 bases of the junction left unmatched. DNA of the CDR3: TGTGCCAGCAGTCCGTGGACTAGCGGGAACACCGGGGAGCTGTTTTTT. It codes for CASSPWTSGNTGELFF. Variable domain in full (rest from reference TRBV28 and TRBJ2-2): DVKVTQSSRYLVKRTGEKVFLECVQDMDHENMFWYRQDPGLGLRLIYFSYDVKMKEKGDIPEGYSVSREKKERFSLILESASTNQTSMYLCASSPWTSGNTGELFFGEGSRLTVL.

This sequence joins TRBV28 and TRBJ1-2; D ambiguous. CDR1 and CDR2 (germline): MDHEN, SYDVKM. The CDR3 is 12 amino acids. Trimming removed 3 bases at V and 11 bases at J, with 13 bases between. The CDR3 sequence: CASSFNRNRYTF. CDR3 DNA: TGTGCCAGCAGTTTTAACCGTAATCGATACACCTTC.

The chain carries TRBV18 and TRBJ2-5, with 7 nucleotides matching TRBD1. Germline V gene lookup returns CDR1 KGHSH and CDR2 LQKENI. J lost 5 bases, V lost 8 bases, and 14 bases had no gene match. This CDR3 comprises 15 residues. This chain's CDR3 is CASAAFEGGQETQYF. CDR3 bases: TGTGCCAGCGCAGCTTTTGAAGGGGGCCAGGAGACCCAGTACTTC.

The chain couples TRBV20-1 to TRBJ1-1; D uncertain. Germline-derived CDR1 and CDR2 are DFQATT and SNEGSKA (reference sequence). Trimming shortened V by 0 bases and J by 9 bases, and 5 bases separated the two germline ends. The CDR3 runs 10 residues. CDR3 in amino acids: CSAREEKAFF. CDR3 bases: TGCAGTGCTAGAGAGGAAAAAGCTTTCTTT.

The J gene is TRBJ1-5, the V gene TRBV10-3; a weak D match, TRBD1 (5 bases). The CDR3 totals 15 residues. The V end lost 0 bases, the J end lost 6 bases, and 12 bases lay between the germline ends. Germline CDR1 is ENHRY and CDR2 is SYGVKD. The CDR3 sequence: CAISESLGEGQPQHF. The DNA of the CDR3 is TGTGCCATCAGTGAGTCGTTAGGGGAAGGTCAGCCCCAGCATTTT.

This clone has a single count. The J gene is TRBJ2-3, the V gene TRBV20-1; D perhaps matches TRBD1 (5 bases). Germline assignment: CDR1 DFQATT and CDR2 SNEGSKA (reference sequence). V lost 3 bases and J 3 bases, leaving 13 bases between the germline ends. The CDR3 extends over 14 amino acids. The CDR3 reads CSASLQGLTDTQYF. In DNA, the CDR3 is TGCAGTGCTAGTCTGCAGGGATTAACAGATACGCAGTATTTT.

The V gene is TRBV11-2, the J gene TRBJ1-3; D call uncertain. V was cut by 2 bases and J by 4 bases, with 9 bases left in between. Per germline, CDR1 SGHAT and CDR2 FQNNGV. The CDR3 contains 14 residues. CDR3 sequence: CASSLIQRGNTIYF. CDR3 nucleotide sequence: TGTGCCAGCAGCTTAATACAGAGAGGAAACACCATATATTTT.

The chain carries TRBV5-1 and TRBJ2-3, with D tentatively TRBD1 (7 bases). From germline, CDR1 is SGHRS and CDR2 YFSETQ. This CDR3 region has 15 residues. V gave up 4 bases and J gave up 3 bases, with 15 bases separating them. The CDR3 DNA reads TGCGCCAGCAGCCCGGGGGACAGTGCTACAGATACGCAGTATTTT. Encoded protein: CASSPGDSATDTQYF.

The chain employs TRBV4-2 and TRBJ2-1; 14 bases fit TRBD2. Per the germline V gene, CDR1 is LGHNA and CDR2 is YNFKEQ. With 4 bases clipped from V and 4 bases from J, the junction kept 6 bases outside the gene matches. This CDR3 has 17 residues. CDR3 bases: TGTGCCAGCAGCCTTGGACTAGCGGGAGGCTTATACAATGAGCAGTTCTTC. Translating it yields CASSLGLAGGLYNEQFF.

This chain links TRBV30 with TRBJ2-7, with TRBD2 as a possible D gene (6 bases). There are 16 residues in the CDR3. Trimming shortened V by 0 bases and J by 2 bases, and 17 bases separated the two germline ends. Germline-derived CDR1 and CDR2 are GTSNPN and SVGIG (reference sequence). The CDR3 loop is CAWSVKYWTTPYEQYF. The CDR3 region has the DNA TGTGCCTGGAGTGTAAAATATTGGACTACCCCCTACGAGCAGTACTTC.

V gene TRBV3-1 (or the pseudogene TRBV3-2) combines with J gene TRBJ1-2, with TRBD1 as a possible D gene (5 bases). This CDR3 contains 14 residues. In germline, CDR1 is LGHDT, CDR2 YNNKEL (reference sequence). V gave up 3 bases and J gave up 2 bases, with 10 bases separating them. Here the CDR3 reads CASSQGRSNYGYTF. DNA for the CDR3: TGTGCCAGCAGCCAGGGACGGTCGAACTATGGCTACACCTTC.

This chain connects TRBV29-1 to TRBJ2-5, with D possibly being TRBD2 (5 bases). V shed 4 bases and J shed 4 bases, with 10 bases lying between them. The CDR3 has 12 amino acids. CDR1 and CDR2 (germline): SQVTM, ANQGSEA. The CDR3 DNA is TGCAGCGTTGGGACGGGAACAGAGACCCAGTACTTC. It yields the protein CSVGTGTETQYF.

This rearrangement joins TRBV5-6 to TRBJ1-1, with D possibly being TRBD1 (5 bases). V gave up 4 bases and J gave up 1 base, with 14 bases separating them. The V gene's germline CDR1 is SGHDT and CDR2 YYEEEE. This CDR3 region has 15 residues. CDR3 loop: CASSPGFSGNTEAFF. For the CDR3, the DNA is TGTGCCAGCAGCCCAGGGTTCAGCGGGAACACTGAAGCTTTCTTT.

The rearrangement uses TRBV20-1 and TRBJ2-4, with D perhaps TRBD2 (5 bases). Per germline, CDR1 DFQATT and CDR2 SNEGSKA (reference sequence). This CDR3 has 11 residues. The CDR3 DNA reads as TGCAGCGGAGGAGCCAAAAACATTCAGTACTTC. Translating it yields CSGGAKNIQYF.

The chain joins TRBV2 to TRBJ1-2; D ambiguous. The CDR3 sequence is 15 residues long. Between the trimmed V and J ends, which lost 6 bases and 8 bases, there was a span of 22 bases. The germline gives CDR1 SNHLY, CDR2 FYNNEI. CDR3 sequence reads: CASSSSGVKVEGYTF. In nucleotides, the CDR3 is TGTGCCAGCAGCTCTAGCGGGGTGAAGGTAGAAGGCTACACCTTC.

The V call is TRBV18, the J call TRBJ2-1; unclear D gene. CDR3 length equals 15 residues. V was cut by 0 bases and J by 4 bases, with 10 bases left in between. In germline, CDR1 is KGHSH, CDR2 LQKENI. The CDR3 nucleotides read TGTGCCAGCTCACCACCGAGTACCGGTTACAATGAGCAGTTCTTC. It encodes CASSPPSTGYNEQFF.

The rearrangement links TRBV6-5 to TRBJ2-7, with D tentatively TRBD1 (5 bases). CDR1 is MNHEY, CDR2 SVGAGI, per germline. The ends were cut back, 2 bases at V and 13 bases at J, with 15 bases in the middle. This CDR3 spans 12 amino acids. CDR3 sequence (DNA): TGTGCCAGCAGTTACGATGGCAGGGAAATTTACTTC. It yields the protein CASSYDGREIYF.

The chain couples TRBV18 to TRBJ2-2; the match to TRBD1 covers 7 bases. V was clipped by 2 bases and J by 7 bases; unmatched bases: 4. The CDR3 loop spans 14 amino acids. The germline V gene encodes CDR1 KGHSH and CDR2 LQKENI. CDR3 DNA sequence: TGTGCCAGCTCACCAAGACAGGGCGGCGGGGAGCTGTTTTTT. This sequence encodes CASSPRQGGGELFF. The entire variable domain, with the rest obtained from reference TRBV18 and TRBJ2-2, is as follows: NAGVMQNPRHLVRRRGQEARLRCSPMKGHSHVYWYRQLPEEGLKFMVYLQKENIIDESGMPKERFSAEFPKEGPSILRIQQVVRGDSAAYFCASSPRQGGGELFFGEGSRLTVL.

The V call is TRBV19, the J call TRBJ1-2, with D possibly being TRBD1 (6 bases). CDR3 size: 15 residues. CDR1 and CDR2 from the germline V gene are LNHDA and SQIVND (reference sequence). Trimming took 2 bases from V and 5 from J, leaving 15 bases between them. The CDR3 DNA reads as TGTGCCAGTAGTATAAGCCCCGGGACACCATATGGCTACACCTTC. This encodes CASSISPGTPYGYTF. Full variable domain (remainder filled in from reference TRBV19 and TRBJ1-2): DGGITQSPKYLFRKEGQNVTLSCEQNLNHDAMYWYRQDPGQGLRLIYYSQIVNDFQKGDIAEGYSVSREKKESFPLTVTSAQKNPTAFYLCASSISPGTPYGYTFGSGTRLTVV.

The CDR3 DNA sequence: TGTGCCAGCTCACCACCGGGTCAGGGGATAGGACAGCCCCAGCATTTT. Its translation: CASSPPGQGIGQPQHF. The chain recombines TRBV18 with TRBJ1-5; D may be TRBD1 (6 bases). The germline CDR1 and CDR2 sequences are KGHSH and LQKENI. This CDR3 spans 16 amino acids. The V end lost 0 bases, the J end lost 7 bases, and 16 bases lay between the germline ends.

The chain recombines TRBV6-1 with TRBJ1-6; no definite D call. The CDR3 spans 14 residues. Germline CDR1 and CDR2: MNHNS and SASEGT. V gave up 0 bases and J gave up 8 bases, with 8 bases separating them. CDR3 sequence reads: CASSEALDDSPLHF. The CDR3 region has the DNA TGTGCCAGCAGTGAAGCGTTAGATGATTCACCCCTCCACTTT.

CDR3 loop: CASSSTGGSQPQHF. CDR3 DNA sequence: TGCGCCAGCAGCTCTACAGGGGGCTCTCAGCCCCAGCATTTT. The chain employs TRBV5-1 and TRBJ1-5; 9 nucleotides match TRBD1. The V segment lost 3 bases and the J segment 6 bases; nucleotides outside the gene matches: 4. This CDR3 is 14 amino acids long. The germline gives CDR1 SGHRS, CDR2 YFSETQ.

There are a few counts of this clone. The J gene is TRBJ1-5, the V gene TRBV19; D gene ambiguous. The CDR3 runs to 13 residues. The ends were cut back, 3 bases at V and 4 bases at J, with 7 bases in the middle. Germline loops: CDR1 LNHDA, CDR2 SQIVND (reference sequence). CDR3 region: CASSISLNQPQHF. In nucleotides, the CDR3 is TGTGCCAGTAGTATCAGCTTAAATCAGCCCCAGCATTTT.

This chain uses TRBV9 with TRBJ2-7, with 13 nucleotides matching TRBD2. V trimming: 4 bases; J trimming: 4 bases; junction bases outside the gene matches: 8. This CDR3 comprises 16 residues. Germline V gene data show CDR1 as SGDLS and CDR2 as YYNGEE. This chain's CDR3 is CASSPAGLAGFYEQYF. CDR3 in DNA: TGTGCCAGCAGCCCGGCGGGACTAGCGGGGTTTTACGAGCAGTACTTC.

This clone appeared a single time. The chain couples TRBV19 to TRBJ2-3; D perhaps matches TRBD2 (5 bases). The V and J ends lost 7 bases and 2 bases respectively, with 10 bases between them. The CDR3 is 13 amino acids. Germline CDR1 reads LNHDA; CDR2 reads SQIVND (reference sequence). The DNA for the CDR3 is TGTGCCAGTACTCCGGGAAACACAGATACGCAGTATTTT. It yields the protein CASTPGNTDTQYF.

The chain carries TRBV18 and TRBJ1-6; 8 bases are a match to TRBD1. Looked up from germline, CDR1 is KGHSH and CDR2 is LQKENI. Trimming removed 5 bases from V and 5 bases from J; junction bases left unmatched: 5. The CDR3 consists of 15 residues. The CDR3 sequence: CASSAGQANNSPLHF. DNA for the CDR3: TGTGCCAGCTCAGCGGGACAGGCTAATAATTCACCCCTCCACTTT.

The V gene is TRBV7-9, the J gene TRBJ2-2; TRBD2 agrees at 9 bases. J lost 4 bases, V lost 4 bases, and 7 bases had no gene match. The CDR3 extends over 16 amino acids. CDR1 and CDR2 (germline): SEHNR, FQNEAQ (reference sequence). CDR3 protein: CASSSLAGLATGELFF. DNA of the CDR3: TGTGCCAGCAGCTCTCTAGCGGGACTGGCCACCGGGGAGCTGTTTTTT.